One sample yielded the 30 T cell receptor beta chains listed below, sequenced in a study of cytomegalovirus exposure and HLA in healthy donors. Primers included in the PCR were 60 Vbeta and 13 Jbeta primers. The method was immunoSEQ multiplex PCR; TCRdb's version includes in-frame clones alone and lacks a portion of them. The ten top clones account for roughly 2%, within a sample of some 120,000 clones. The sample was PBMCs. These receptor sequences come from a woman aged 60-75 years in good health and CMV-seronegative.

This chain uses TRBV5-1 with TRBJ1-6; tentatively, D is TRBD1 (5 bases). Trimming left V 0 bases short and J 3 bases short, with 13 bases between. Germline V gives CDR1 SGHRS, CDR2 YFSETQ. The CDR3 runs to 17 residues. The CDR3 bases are TGCGCCAGCAGCTTGGGTGACAGCGGGGGCTATAATTCACCCCTCCACTTT. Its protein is CASSLGDSGGYNSPLHF.

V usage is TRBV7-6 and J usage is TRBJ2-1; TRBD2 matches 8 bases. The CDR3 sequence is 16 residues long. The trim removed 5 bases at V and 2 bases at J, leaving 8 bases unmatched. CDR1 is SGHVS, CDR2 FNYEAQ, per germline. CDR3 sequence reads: CASSLLTSGPYNEQFF. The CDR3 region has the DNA TGTGCCAGCAGCCTCCTAACTAGCGGTCCCTACAATGAGCAGTTCTTC.

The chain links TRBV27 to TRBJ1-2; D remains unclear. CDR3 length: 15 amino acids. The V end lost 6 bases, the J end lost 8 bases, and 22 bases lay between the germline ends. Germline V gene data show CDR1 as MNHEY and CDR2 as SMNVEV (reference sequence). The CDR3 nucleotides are TGTGCCAGCAGCCGAGGGTCCTGGGCCTTGGACGGCTACACCTTC. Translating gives CASSRGSWALDGYTF.

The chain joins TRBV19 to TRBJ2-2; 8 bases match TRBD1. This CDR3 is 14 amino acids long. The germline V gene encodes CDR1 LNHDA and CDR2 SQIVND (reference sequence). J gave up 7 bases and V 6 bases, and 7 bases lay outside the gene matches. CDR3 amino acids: CASSGQGYDGELFF. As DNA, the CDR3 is TGTGCCAGTAGCGGACAGGGTTATGACGGGGAGCTGTTTTTT.

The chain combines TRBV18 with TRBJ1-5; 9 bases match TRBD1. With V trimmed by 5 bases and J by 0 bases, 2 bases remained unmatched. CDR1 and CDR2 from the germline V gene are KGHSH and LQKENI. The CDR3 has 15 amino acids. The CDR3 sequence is CASSEQGASNQPQHF. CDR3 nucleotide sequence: TGTGCCAGCTCAGAACAGGGGGCTAGCAATCAGCCCCAGCATTTT.

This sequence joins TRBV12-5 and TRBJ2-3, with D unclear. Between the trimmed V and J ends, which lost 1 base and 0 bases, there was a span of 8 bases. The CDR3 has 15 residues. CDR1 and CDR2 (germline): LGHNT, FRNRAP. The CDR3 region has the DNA TGTGCTAGTGGTTTGGGCGGAATTAGCACAGATACGCAGTATTTT. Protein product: CASGLGGISTDTQYF.

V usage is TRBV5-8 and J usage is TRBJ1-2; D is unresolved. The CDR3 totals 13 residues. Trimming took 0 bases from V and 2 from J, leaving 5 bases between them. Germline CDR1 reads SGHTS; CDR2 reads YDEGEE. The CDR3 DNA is TGTGCCAGCAGCTTGGACTACAACTATGGCTACACCTTC. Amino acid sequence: CASSLDYNYGYTF.

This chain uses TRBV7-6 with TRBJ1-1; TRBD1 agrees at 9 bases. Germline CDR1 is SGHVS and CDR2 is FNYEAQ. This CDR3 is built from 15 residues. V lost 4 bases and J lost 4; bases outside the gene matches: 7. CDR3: CASSWAGQGSTEAFF. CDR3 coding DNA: TGTGCCAGCAGCTGGGCCGGACAGGGGTCCACTGAAGCTTTCTTT.

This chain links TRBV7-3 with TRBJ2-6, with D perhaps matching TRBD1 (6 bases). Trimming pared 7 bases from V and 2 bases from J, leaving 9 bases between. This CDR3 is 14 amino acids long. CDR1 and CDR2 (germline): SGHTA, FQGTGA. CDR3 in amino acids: CASTKGAGANVLTF. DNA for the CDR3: TGTGCCAGCACCAAGGGGGCTGGGGCCAACGTCCTGACTTTC. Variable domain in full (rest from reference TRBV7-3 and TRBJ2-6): GAGVSQTPSNKVTEKGKYVELRCDPISGHTALYWYRQSLGQGPEFLIYFQGTGAADDSGLPNDRFFAVRPEGSVSTLKIQRTERGDSAVYLCASTKGAGANVLTFGAGSRLTVL.

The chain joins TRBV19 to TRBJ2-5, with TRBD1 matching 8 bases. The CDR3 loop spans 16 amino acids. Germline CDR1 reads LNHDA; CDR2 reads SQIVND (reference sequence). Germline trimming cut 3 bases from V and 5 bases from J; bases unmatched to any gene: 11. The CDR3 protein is CASSILGDTGGETQYF. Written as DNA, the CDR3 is TGTGCCAGTAGTATTTTGGGCGATACAGGGGGGGAGACCCAGTACTTC.

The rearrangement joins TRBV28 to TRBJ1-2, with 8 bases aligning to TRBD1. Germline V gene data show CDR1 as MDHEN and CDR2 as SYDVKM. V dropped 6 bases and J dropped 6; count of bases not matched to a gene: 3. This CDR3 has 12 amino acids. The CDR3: CASSGQGDGYTF. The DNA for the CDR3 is TGTGCCAGCAGCGGACAGGGAGATGGCTACACCTTC.

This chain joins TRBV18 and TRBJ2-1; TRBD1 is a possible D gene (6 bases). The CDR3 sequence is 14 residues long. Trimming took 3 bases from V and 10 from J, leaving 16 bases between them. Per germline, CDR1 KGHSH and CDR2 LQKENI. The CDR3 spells CASSPQTGLGEQFF. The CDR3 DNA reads TGTGCCAGCTCACCCCAGACAGGTTTAGGGGAGCAGTTCTTC.

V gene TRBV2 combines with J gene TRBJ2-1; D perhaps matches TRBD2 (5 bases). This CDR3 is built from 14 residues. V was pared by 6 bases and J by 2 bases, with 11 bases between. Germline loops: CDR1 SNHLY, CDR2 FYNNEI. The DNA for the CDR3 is TGTGCCAGCAGAGGGAGCCGCCCCTACAATGAGCAGTTCTTC. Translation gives CASRGSRPYNEQFF.

CDR3 loop: CATATGTGQTEAFF. The CDR3 nucleotides are TGTGCCACGGCCACCGGGACAGGGCAGACTGAAGCTTTCTTT. The chain joins TRBV2 to TRBJ1-1; the match to TRBD1 covers 9 bases. The V gene's germline CDR1 is SNHLY and CDR2 FYNNEI. With V trimmed by 10 bases and J by 5 bases, 11 bases remained unmatched. The CDR3 extends over 14 amino acids.

CDR3 DNA: TGTGCCAGCAGCGAAAGACATAGCAATCAGCCCCAGCATTTT. Its translation: CASSERHSNQPQHF. The genes are TRBV7-2 and TRBJ1-5; D is undetermined. Germline lookup yields CDR1 SGHTA and CDR2 FQGNSA. Trimming left V 5 bases short and J 0 bases short, with 8 bases between. The CDR3 extends over 14 amino acids. The entire variable domain, with the rest obtained from reference TRBV7-2 and TRBJ1-5, is as follows: GAGVSQSPSNKVTEKGKDVELRCDPISGHTALYWYRQSLGQGLEFLIYFQGNSAPDKSGLPSDRFSAERTGGSVSTLTIQRTQQEDSAVYLCASSERHSNQPQHFGDGTRLSIL.

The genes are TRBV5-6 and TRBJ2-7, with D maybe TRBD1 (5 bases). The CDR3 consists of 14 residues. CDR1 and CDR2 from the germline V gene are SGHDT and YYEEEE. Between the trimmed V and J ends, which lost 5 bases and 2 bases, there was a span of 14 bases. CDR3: CASRWEGVTYEQYF. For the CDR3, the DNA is TGTGCCAGCAGATGGGAAGGGGTAACCTACGAGCAGTACTTC.

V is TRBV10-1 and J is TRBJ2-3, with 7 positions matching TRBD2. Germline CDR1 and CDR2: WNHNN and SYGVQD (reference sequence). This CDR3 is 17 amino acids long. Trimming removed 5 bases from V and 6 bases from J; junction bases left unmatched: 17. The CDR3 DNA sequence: TGCGCCAGCAGTCAAACTAGCAGCGGGGAGCCGAGGGATACGCAGTATTTT. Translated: CASSQTSSGEPRDTQYF.

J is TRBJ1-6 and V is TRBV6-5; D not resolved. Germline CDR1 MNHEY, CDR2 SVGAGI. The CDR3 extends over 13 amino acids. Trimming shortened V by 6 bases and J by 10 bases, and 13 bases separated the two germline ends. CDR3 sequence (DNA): TGTGCCAGCAGCCGCACGGTACGATCACCCCTCCACTTT. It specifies CASSRTVRSPLHF.

As DNA, the CDR3 is TGTGCCAGCACGTGGCAGGGGGAGTACGAGCAGTACTTC. Protein: CASTWQGEYEQYF. The V gene is TRBV2, the J gene TRBJ2-7; 7 bases align to TRBD1. The CDR3 has 13 amino acids. Germline V gene data show CDR1 as SNHLY and CDR2 as FYNNEI. V lost 7 bases, J lost 4 bases, and 7 bases stayed unmatched.

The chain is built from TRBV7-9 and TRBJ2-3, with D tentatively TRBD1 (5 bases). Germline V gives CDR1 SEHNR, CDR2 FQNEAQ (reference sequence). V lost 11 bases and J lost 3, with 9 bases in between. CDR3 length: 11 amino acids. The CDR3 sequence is CASQGTDTQYF. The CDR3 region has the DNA TGTGCCTCCCAGGGTACAGATACGCAGTATTTT.

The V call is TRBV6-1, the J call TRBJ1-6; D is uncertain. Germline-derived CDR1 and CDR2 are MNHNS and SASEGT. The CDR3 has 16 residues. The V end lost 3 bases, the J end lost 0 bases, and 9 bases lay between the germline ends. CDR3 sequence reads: CASSDLESSYNSPLHF. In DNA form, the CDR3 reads TGTGCCAGCAGTGATTTGGAGAGCTCCTATAATTCACCCCTCCACTTT.

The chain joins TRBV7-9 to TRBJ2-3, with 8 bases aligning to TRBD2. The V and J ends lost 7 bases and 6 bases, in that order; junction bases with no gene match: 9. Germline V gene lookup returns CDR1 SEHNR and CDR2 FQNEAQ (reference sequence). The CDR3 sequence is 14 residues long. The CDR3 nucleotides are TGTGCCAGCACCAAAGCGGGGGCAGCCGATACGCAGTATTTT. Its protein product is CASTKAGAADTQYF.

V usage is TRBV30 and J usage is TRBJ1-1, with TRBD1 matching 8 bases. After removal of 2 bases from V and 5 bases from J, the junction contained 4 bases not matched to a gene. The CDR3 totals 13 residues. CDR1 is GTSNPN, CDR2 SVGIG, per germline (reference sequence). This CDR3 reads CAWSRQGATEAFF. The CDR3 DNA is TGTGCCTGGAGTCGGCAGGGGGCAACTGAAGCTTTCTTT. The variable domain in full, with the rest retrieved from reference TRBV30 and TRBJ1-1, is SQTIHQWPATLVQPVGSPLSLECTVEGTSNPNLYWYRQAAGRGLQLLFYSVGIGQISSEVPQNLSASRPQDRQFILSSKKLLLSDSGFYLCAWSRQGATEAFFGQGTRLTVV.

The CDR3 loop reads CASTPLGEGANVLTF. The CDR3 nucleotides are TGTGCCAGCACCCCGCTGGGCGAGGGGGCCAACGTCCTGACTTTC. The V gene is TRBV2, the J gene TRBJ2-6, with no clear D. The CDR3 extends over 15 amino acids. Between the trimmed V and J ends, which lost 7 bases and 4 bases, there was a span of 14 bases. From germline, CDR1 is SNHLY and CDR2 FYNNEI.

CDR3 in amino acids: CASRTQGSYNEQFF. The DNA for the CDR3 is TGTGCCAGCAGGACTCAGGGGTCCTACAATGAGCAGTTCTTC. The chain is built from TRBV13 and TRBJ2-1, with D perhaps matching TRBD1 (6 bases). The CDR3 has 14 residues. V lost 6 bases and J lost 1, with 10 bases in between. Germline CDR1 PRHDT, CDR2 FYEKMQ (reference sequence).

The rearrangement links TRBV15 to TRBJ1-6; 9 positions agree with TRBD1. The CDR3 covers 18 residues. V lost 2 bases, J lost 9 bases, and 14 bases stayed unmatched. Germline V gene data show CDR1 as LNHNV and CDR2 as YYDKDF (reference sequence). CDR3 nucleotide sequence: TGTGCCACCAGCAGATCTGGACAGGGGAATGCTCATAGTTCACCCCTCCACTTT. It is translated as CATSRSGQGNAHSSPLHF. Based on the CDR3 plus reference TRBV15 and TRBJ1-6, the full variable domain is DAMVIQNPRYQVTQFGKPVTLSCSQTLNHNVMYWYQQKSSQAPKLLFHYYDKDFNNEADTPDNFQSRRPNTSFCFLDIRSPGLGDTAMYLCATSRSGQGNAHSSPLHFGNGTRLTVT.

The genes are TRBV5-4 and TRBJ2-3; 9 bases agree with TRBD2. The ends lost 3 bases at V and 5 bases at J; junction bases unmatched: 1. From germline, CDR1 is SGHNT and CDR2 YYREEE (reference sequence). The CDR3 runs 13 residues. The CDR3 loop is CASSSLAGDTQYF. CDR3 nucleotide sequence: TGTGCCAGCAGCTCACTAGCGGGAGATACGCAGTATTTT.

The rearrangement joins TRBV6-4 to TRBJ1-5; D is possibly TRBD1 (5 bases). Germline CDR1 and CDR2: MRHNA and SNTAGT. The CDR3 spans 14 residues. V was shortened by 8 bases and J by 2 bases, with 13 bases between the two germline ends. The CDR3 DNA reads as TGTGCCAGCCCAAAGGGACTCGGCAATCAGCCCCAGCATTTT. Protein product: CASPKGLGNQPQHF.

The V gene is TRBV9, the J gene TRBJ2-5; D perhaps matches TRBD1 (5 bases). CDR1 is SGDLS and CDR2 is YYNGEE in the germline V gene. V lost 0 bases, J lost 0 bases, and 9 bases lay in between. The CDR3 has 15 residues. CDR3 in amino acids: CASSVGPGYQETQYF. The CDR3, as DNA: TGTGCCAGCAGCGTAGGGCCAGGGTACCAAGAGACCCAGTACTTC. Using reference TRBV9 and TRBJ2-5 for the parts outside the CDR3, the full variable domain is DSGVTQTPKHLITATGQRVTLRCSPRSGDLSVYWYQQSLDQGLQFLIQYYNGEERAKGNILERFSAQQFPDLHSELNLSSLELGDSALYFCASSVGPGYQETQYFGPGTRLLVL.

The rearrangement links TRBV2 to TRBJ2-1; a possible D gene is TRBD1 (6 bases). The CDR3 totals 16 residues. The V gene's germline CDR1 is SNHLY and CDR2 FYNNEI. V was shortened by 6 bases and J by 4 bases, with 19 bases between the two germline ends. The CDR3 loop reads CASSPTGPNNYNEQFF. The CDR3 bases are TGTGCCAGCAGCCCGACAGGCCCGAACAATTACAATGAGCAGTTCTTC.